This TCR beta chain was observed in a study of T-cell memory formation after mild COVID-19. The TCR alpha and TCR beta cDNA libraries, bearing sample barcodes and UMIs, were generated by 5'RACE using constant-segment primers. From the 5' RACE reads, TCRdb called clonotypes with MiXCR, one entry per CDR3 protein. The sample yields about 55,000 distinct CDR3 sequences, over 7.5% seen once. Germline CDR1 reads SGHRS; CDR2 reads YFSETQ. The CDR3 length is 16 residues. V shed 7 bases and J 2 bases; nucleotides not matched to a gene: 12. The V gene is TRBV5-1, the J gene TRBJ2-3; 8 nucleotides match TRBD2. The sequence was obtained from a man aged 18 to 29 who had mild COVID-19 (a few samples of this study predate the infection). Cell type and time point are not known. Sequenced sample: PBMCs or a T cell subset sorted from them (not recorded which). This CDR3 is CASRLIAGRTTDTQYF. CDR3 nucleotides: TGCGCCAGCCGCCTCATAGCGGGGAGAACCACAGATACGCAGTATTTT.